The clone carrying this T cell receptor (beta chain) appeared many times. The TCR beta CDR3 regions underwent amplification using RNA transcripts as the source. HTBI primers drove first-round RT-PCR of the TCR CDR3. TCRdb called the multiplex PCR reads again in MiXCR, with one record for every CDR3 protein. The repertoire includes roughly 290,000 distinct CDR3 sequences, more than 10% of them detected once, and roughly 8.5% sits in the top ten. The data originate from a study of T cells in Graves' hyperthyroidism and ophthalmopathy. The CDR3 is 16 amino acids. Germline V gene data show CDR1 as SGHVS and CDR2 as FNYEAQ. V was clipped by 5 bases and J by 0 bases; unmatched bases: 6.

The sequencing sample was made of blood. The chain links TRBV7-6 to TRBJ2-5; 10 bases match TRBD2. The origin of this receptor is a woman in her 30s with Graves' hyperthyroidism that later progressed to Graves' ophthalmopathy. CDR3 sequence: CASSPSSGGNQETQYF. Written as DNA, the CDR3 is TGTGCCAGCAGCCCATCTAGCGGGGGAAACCAAGAGACCCAGTACTTC.